This T cell receptor beta chain was identified in a study of CD8+ T cells in alopecia areata. The overall study: People stayed on tofacitinib for 6 to 18 months, then stopped the drug for 6 months.

The authors extracted RNA and reverse transcribed it into cDNA as the sequencing template. The protocol was immunoSEQ multiplex PCR, while the TCRdb copy is restricted to in-frame clones and leaves out a portion. The data show 100,000 to 150,000 clones, around 49% seen once. With regard to this clone: Antigen specificity is unknown.

This CDR3 comprises 16 residues. Trimming cost V 5 bases and J 2 bases; bases outside gene matches: 9. The germline CDR1 and CDR2 sequences are SQVTM and ANQGSEA. Patients with alopecia areata provided lesional scalp punch biopsies as well as peripheral blood. Sorting of PBMCs yielded the CD4+ and CD8+ T cells. Study-wide findings and caveats: Besides other cells, scalp samples also yield sequences of resident alphabeta T cells from normal skin.

The TCR comes from a human donor with alopecia areata. The rearrangement links TRBV29-1 to TRBJ2-1; TRBD1 agrees at 10 bases. The starting material was CD8+ T cells sorted from blood, obtained at week 0. CDR3 DNA: TGCAGCGTTTCCGACAGGGGGCCTTGGGCCTACAATGAGCAGTTCTTC. Translation gives CSVSDRGPWAYNEQFF.